The clone carrying this TCR beta chain was observed a handful of times. Its antigen is as yet unknown. This sample was taken from a study of cytomegalovirus exposure and HLA in healthy donors. Overall study: From about 200 million T cells, an earlier analysis saw approximately 120 million unique TCR beta sequences. Study results and limitations: Being productive about 90% or about 30% of the time was typical of most TCR beta V segments in an earlier analysis. Sequencing depth across donors, presence/absence analyses assumed, was roughly uniform. TCR beta chains numbering under 200 were designated cytomegalovirus-associated.

V gave up 8 bases and J gave up 4 bases, with 12 bases separating them. CDR3 length: 12 amino acids. 13 Jbeta primers and 60 Vbeta primers were used for the PCR. TCRdb's copy holds only in-frame clones and misses some; the assay was immunoSEQ multiplex PCR. The table has 75,000 to 100,000 clones, about four fifths seen once. V is TRBV23-1 and J is TRBJ2-7, with D maybe TRBD2 (6 bases). TRBV23-1 belongs to the ORF category, with a function that is uncertain. The sample consisted of PBMCs. The TCR originated in a man aged 30-40 years in good health and CMV-seronegative. The CDR3 here is CASGLGGYEQYF. CDR3 DNA sequence: TGCGCCAGCGGTCTGGGGGGTTACGAGCAGTACTTC.